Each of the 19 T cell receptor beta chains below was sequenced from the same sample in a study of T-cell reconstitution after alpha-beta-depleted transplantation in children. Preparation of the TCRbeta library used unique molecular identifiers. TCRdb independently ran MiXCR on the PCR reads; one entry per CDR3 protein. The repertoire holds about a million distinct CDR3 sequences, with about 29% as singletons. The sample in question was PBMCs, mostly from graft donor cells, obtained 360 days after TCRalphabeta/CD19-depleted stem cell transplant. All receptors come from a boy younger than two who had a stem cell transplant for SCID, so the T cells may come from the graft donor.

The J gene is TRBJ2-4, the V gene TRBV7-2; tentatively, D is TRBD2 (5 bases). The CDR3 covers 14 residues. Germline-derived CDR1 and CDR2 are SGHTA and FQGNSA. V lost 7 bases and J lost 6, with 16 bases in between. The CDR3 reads CASIPHRGGNIQYF. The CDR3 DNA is TGTGCCAGCATCCCACACCGGGGTGGAAACATTCAGTACTTC.

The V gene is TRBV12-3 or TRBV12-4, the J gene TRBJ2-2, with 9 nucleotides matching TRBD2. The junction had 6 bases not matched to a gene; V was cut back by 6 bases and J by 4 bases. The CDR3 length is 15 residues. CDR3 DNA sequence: TGTGCCAGCAGCCGCGGGGGGGCGGTCACCGGGGAGCTGTTTTTT. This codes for CASSRGGAVTGELFF.

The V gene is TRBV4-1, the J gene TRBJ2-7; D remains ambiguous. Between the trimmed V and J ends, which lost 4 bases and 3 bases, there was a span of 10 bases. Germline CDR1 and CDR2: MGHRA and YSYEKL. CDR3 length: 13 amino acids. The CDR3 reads CASSPRQDYEQYF. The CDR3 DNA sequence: TGCGCCAGCAGCCCCCGACAAGACTACGAGCAGTACTTC.

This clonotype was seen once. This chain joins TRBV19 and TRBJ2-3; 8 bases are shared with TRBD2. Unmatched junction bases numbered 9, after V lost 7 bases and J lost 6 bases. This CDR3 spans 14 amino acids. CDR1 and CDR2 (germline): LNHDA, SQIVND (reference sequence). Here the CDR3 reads CASTGGSFGDTQYF. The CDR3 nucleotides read TGTGCCAGTACGGGGGGGAGCTTTGGGGATACGCAGTATTTT. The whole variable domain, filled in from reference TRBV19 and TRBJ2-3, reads DGGITQSPKYLFRKEGQNVTLSCEQNLNHDAMYWYRQDPGQGLRLIYYSQIVNDFQKGDIAEGYSVSREKKESFPLTVTSAQKNPTAFYLCASTGGSFGDTQYFGPGTRLTVL.

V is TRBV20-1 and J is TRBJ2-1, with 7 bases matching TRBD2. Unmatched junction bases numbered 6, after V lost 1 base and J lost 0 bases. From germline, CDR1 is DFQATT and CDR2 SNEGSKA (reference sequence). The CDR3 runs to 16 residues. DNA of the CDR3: TGCAGTGCTAGAGGCGGGCGGGGGTCCTCCTACAATGAGCAGTTCTTC. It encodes CSARGGRGSSYNEQFF.

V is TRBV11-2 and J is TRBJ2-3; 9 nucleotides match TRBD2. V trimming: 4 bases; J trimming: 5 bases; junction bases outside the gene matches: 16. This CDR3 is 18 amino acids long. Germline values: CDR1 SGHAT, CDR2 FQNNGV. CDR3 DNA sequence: TGTGCCAGCAGCTCCCTTGGTGGTAGCGGGGGAGTAGTAGATACGCAGTATTTT. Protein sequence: CASSSLGGSGGVVDTQYF.

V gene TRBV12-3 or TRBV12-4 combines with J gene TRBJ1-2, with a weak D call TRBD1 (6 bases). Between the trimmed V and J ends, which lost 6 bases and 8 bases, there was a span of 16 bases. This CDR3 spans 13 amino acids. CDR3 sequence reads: CASRIPDSSGYTF. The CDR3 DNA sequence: TGTGCCAGCAGAATCCCGGACAGTAGCGGCTACACCTTC.

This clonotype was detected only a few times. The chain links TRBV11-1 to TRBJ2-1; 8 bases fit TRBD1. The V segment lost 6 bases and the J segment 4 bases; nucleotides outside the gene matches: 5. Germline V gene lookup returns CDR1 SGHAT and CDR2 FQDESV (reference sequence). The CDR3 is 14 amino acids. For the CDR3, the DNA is TGTGCCAGCAGGCCTGACAGGGGATACAATGAGCAGTTCTTC. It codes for CASRPDRGYNEQFF.

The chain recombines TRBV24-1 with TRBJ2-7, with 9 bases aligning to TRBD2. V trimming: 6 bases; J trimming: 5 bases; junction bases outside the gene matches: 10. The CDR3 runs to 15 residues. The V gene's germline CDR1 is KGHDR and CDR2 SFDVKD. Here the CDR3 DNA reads TGTGCCACCAGTAGCGGGGGGAAGGCGGGAAACGAGCAGTACTTC. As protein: CATSSGGKAGNEQYF.

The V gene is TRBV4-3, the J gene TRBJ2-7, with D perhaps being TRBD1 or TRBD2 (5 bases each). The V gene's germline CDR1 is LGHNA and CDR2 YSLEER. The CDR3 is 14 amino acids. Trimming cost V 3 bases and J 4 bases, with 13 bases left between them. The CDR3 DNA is TGCGCCAGCAGCCACGGGGCTCGGGATTACGAGCAGTACTTC. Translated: CASSHGARDYEQYF.

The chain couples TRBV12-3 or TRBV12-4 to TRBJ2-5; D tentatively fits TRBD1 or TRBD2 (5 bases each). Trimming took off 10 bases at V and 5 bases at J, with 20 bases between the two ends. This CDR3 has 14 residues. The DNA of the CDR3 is TGTGCCACAGCTGCGGCAGGGAGAGTGGAGACCCAGTACTTC. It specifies CATAAAGRVETQYF.

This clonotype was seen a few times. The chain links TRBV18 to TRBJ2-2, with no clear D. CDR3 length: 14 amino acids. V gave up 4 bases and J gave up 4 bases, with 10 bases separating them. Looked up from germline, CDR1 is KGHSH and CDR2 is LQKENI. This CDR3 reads CASSHGLTTGELFF. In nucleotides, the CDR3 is TGTGCCAGCTCACACGGCTTGACCACCGGGGAGCTGTTTTTT.

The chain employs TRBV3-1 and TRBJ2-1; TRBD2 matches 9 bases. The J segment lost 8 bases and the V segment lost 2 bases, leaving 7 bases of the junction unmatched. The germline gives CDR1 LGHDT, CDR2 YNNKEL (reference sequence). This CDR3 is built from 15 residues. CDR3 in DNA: TGTGCCAGCAGCCAATGGGCGGGGGGGCTGGATGAGCAGTTCTTC. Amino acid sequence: CASSQWAGGLDEQFF.

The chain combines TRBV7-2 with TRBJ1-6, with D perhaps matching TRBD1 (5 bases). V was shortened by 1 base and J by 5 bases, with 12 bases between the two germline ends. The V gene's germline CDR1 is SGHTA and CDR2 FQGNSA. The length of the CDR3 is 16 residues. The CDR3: CASSLGVGTDNSPLHF. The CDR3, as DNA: TGTGCCAGCAGCTTAGGGGTAGGGACGGATAATTCACCCCTCCACTTT.

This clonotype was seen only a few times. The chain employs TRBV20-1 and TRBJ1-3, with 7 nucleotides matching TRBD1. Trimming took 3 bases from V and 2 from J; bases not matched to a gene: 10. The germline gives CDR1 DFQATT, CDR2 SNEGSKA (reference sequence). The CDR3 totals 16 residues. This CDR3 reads CSARWGQPNTGNTIYF. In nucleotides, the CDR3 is TGCAGTGCTAGGTGGGGACAGCCCAATACTGGAAACACCATATATTTT.

The CDR3 DNA reads as TGCGCCAGCAGCCGTCCGGGGGCTAGCACAGATACGCAGTATTTT. It yields the protein CASSRPGASTDTQYF. This chain uses TRBV5-1 with TRBJ2-3, with D perhaps matching TRBD1 or TRBD2 (6 bases each). From germline, CDR1 is SGHRS and CDR2 YFSETQ. The CDR3 loop spans 15 amino acids. The V end lost 4 bases, the J end lost 0 bases, and 12 bases lay between the germline ends.

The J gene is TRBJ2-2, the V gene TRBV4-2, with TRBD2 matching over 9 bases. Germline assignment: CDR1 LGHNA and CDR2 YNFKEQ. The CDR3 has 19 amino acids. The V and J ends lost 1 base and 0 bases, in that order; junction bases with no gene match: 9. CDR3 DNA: TGTGCCAGCAGCCAAGGCCCCGAGCGGGGGGCTTCGAACACCGGGGAGCTGTTTTTT. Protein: CASSQGPERGASNTGELFF.

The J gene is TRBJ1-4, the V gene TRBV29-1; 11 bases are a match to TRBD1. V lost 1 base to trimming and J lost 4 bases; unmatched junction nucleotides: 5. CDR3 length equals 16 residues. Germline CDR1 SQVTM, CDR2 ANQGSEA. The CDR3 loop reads CSVEVPGTGGNEKLFF. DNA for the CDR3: TGCAGCGTTGAAGTCCCCGGGACAGGGGGTAATGAAAAACTGTTTTTT.

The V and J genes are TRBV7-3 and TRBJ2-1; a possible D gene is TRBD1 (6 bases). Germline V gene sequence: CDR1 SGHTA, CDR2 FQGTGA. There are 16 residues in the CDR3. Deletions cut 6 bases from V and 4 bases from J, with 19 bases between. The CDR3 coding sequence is TGTGCCAGCAGTCGAGCCGGGACATCCCCTTACAATGAGCAGTTCTTC. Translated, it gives CASSRAGTSPYNEQFF.